Listed here are 16 T cell receptor beta chains from one sample, sequenced in a study of CD4+ T cells in melanoma. Generated by immunoSEQ multiplex PCR, the TCRdb table keeps only in-frame clones and is missing some. The table lists roughly 150,000 clones, around 90% of them singletons. These receptors all stem from a human donor with melanoma.

The chain joins TRBV2 to TRBJ2-7; 9 bases are shared with TRBD2. Germline lookup yields CDR1 SNHLY and CDR2 FYNNEI. Losses at the gene ends were 4 bases for V and 5 bases for J; bases not matched to a gene: 9. This CDR3 is built from 15 residues. The CDR3 DNA reads TGTGCCAGCAGTGTTAAGCGGGGGGAGTCTCACGAGCAGTACTTC. This translates into CASSVKRGESHEQYF.

This chain connects TRBV5-8 to TRBJ2-4, with 8 bases fitting TRBD1. The V segment lost 4 bases and the J segment 0 bases; nucleotides outside the gene matches: 6. Germline values: CDR1 SGHTS, CDR2 YDEGEE. The length of the CDR3 is 16 residues. CDR3 in amino acids: CASSLGTGLAKNIQYF. DNA of the CDR3: TGTGCCAGCAGCCTAGGGACAGGATTAGCCAAAAACATTCAGTACTTC. Together with reference TRBV5-8 and TRBJ2-4, the CDR3 gives the full variable domain: EAGVTQSPTHLIKTRGQQATLRCSPISGHTSVYWYQQALGLGLQFLLWYDEGEERNRGNFPPRFSGRQFPNYSSELNVNALELEDSALYLCASSLGTGLAKNIQYFGAGTRLSVL.

Comment on this clone: Different DNA sequences within this sample yield the same CDR3. J is TRBJ1-2 and V is TRBV11-1; D is uncertain. The CDR3 is 12 amino acids. Trimming removed 4 bases from V and 4 bases from J, with 7 bases in between. Germline lookup yields CDR1 SGHAT and CDR2 FQDESV (reference sequence). CDR3 amino acids: CASSWAGYGYTF. For the CDR3, the DNA is TGTGCCAGCAGCTGGGCAGGCTATGGCTACACCTTC.

This sequence joins TRBV7-2 and TRBJ2-7, with 9 nucleotides matching TRBD1. The length of the CDR3 is 15 residues. Germline assignment: CDR1 SGHTA and CDR2 FQGNSA. V shed 1 base and J 5 bases; nucleotides not matched to a gene: 6. In DNA form, the CDR3 reads TGTGCCAGCAGCTTAGTTGGGGACAGGGCAGACGAGCAGTACTTC. It is translated as CASSLVGDRADEQYF.

This sequence joins TRBV5-1 and TRBJ2-7, with 10 bases lining up with TRBD1. The CDR3 extends over 15 amino acids. CDR1 and CDR2 (germline): SGHRS, YFSETQ. V was clipped by 4 bases and J by 0 bases; unmatched bases: 4. The CDR3 sequence is CASSVRDRGSYEQYF. CDR3 in DNA: TGCGCCAGCAGCGTCCGGGACAGGGGCTCCTACGAGCAGTACTTC. The complete variable domain, with remaining parts taken from reference TRBV5-1 and TRBJ2-7, reads KAGVTQTPRYLIKTRGQQVTLSCSPISGHRSVSWYQQTPGQGLQFLFEYFSETQRNKGNFPGRFSGRQFSNSRSEMNVSTLELGDSALYLCASSVRDRGSYEQYFGPGTRLTVT.

V gene TRBV5-4 combines with J gene TRBJ2-5; 12 positions agree with TRBD1. The germline CDR1 and CDR2 sequences are SGHNT and YYREEE (reference sequence). V dropped 0 bases and J dropped 5; count of bases not matched to a gene: 8. CDR3 length: 17 residues. The CDR3 here is CASSLAGTGGARETQYF. DNA for the CDR3: TGTGCCAGCAGCTTGGCCGGGACAGGGGGCGCGAGGGAGACCCAGTACTTC.

Of note for this clone: This is likely a read error, given that the CDR3 carries no conserved phenylalanine or tryptophan at its end. The DNA is omitted, as the CDR3 cannot be located on it reliably, and the CDR3 follows TCRdb's listing. The chain couples TRBV7-6 to TRBJ1-1; the table's TRBD1 call for D was not verified on the DNA. Germline V gives CDR1 SGHVS, CDR2 FNYEAQ. Termini included, the CDR3 measures 13 amino acids. The CDR3 loop reads CASSLRVDSPQSV.

The J gene is TRBJ2-1, the V gene TRBV10-3; perhaps D is TRBD1 or TRBD2 (5 bases each). The V gene's germline CDR1 is ENHRY and CDR2 SYGVKD. V lost 10 bases and J lost 8, with 24 bases in between. CDR3 length equals 15 residues. CDR3 in amino acids: CATWHGARESDEQFF. The CDR3 nucleotides are TGTGCCACCTGGCACGGGGCCCGGGAATCCGATGAGCAGTTCTTC.

The J gene is TRBJ1-1, the V gene TRBV21-1. TRBV21-1 is a documented pseudogene. The CDR3 has 14 amino acids. DNA of the CDR3: TGTGCCAGCAAGGGGCGCAGGACTTACACTGAAGCTTTCTTT. Amino acids: CASKGRRTYTEAFF.

A single count supports this clone. The chain uses TRBV11-1 and TRBJ1-4; D gene unclear. From germline, CDR1 is SGHAT and CDR2 FQDESV (reference sequence). The germline V and J ends were trimmed by 1 base and 8 bases, with 11 bases remaining between them. The CDR3 has 14 amino acids. The CDR3: CASSLDGRKEKLFF. The CDR3 bases are TGTGCCAGCAGCTTAGACGGACGAAAGGAAAAACTGTTTTTT. The whole variable domain, filled in from reference TRBV11-1 and TRBJ1-4, reads EAEVAQSPRYKITEKSQAVAFWCDPISGHATLYWYRQILGQGPELLVQFQDESVVDDSQLPKDRFSAERLKGVDSTLKIQPAELGDSAMYLCASSLDGRKEKLFFGSGTQLSVL.

The chain couples TRBV7-2 to TRBJ2-1, with D uncertain. The CDR3 consists of 15 residues. Germline CDR1 reads SGHTA; CDR2 reads FQGNSA. V was trimmed by 1 base and J by 4 bases, leaving 11 bases between them. The CDR3 nucleotides are TGTGCCAGCAGCTTAGATCAGGACGGATACAATGAGCAGTTCTTC. Protein: CASSLDQDGYNEQFF.

The table lists this clone with a few counts. The junction does not match germline at one end; this may be a read error. The J gene is TRBJ1-2, the V gene TRBV20-1; 9 nucleotides line up with TRBD1. The CDR3 length is 11 residues. The V gene's germline CDR1 is DFQATT and CDR2 SNEGSKA (reference sequence). The chain's CDR3 is CSARDRALFPF. The CDR3 nucleotides read TGCAGTGCCCGGGACAGGGCCCTCTTCCCCTTC.

The chain combines TRBV19 with TRBJ1-5, with D possibly matching TRBD1 (5 bases). CDR3 length: 15 residues. The germline gives CDR1 LNHDA, CDR2 SQIVND (reference sequence). Trimming stripped 4 bases from V and 6 bases from J, with 16 bases between. Here the CDR3 DNA reads TGTGCCAGTAGTAGCCACCAAGGGGAAACTCAGCCCCAGCATTTT. This gives the protein CASSSHQGETQPQHF.

The gene calls are TRBV5-4 and TRBJ1-2; weak D call: TRBD1 (5 bases). CDR1 is SGHNT and CDR2 is YYREEE in the germline V gene (reference sequence). Between the trimmed V and J ends, which lost 4 bases and 4 bases, there was a span of 17 bases. This CDR3 contains 15 residues. CDR3 residues: CASSPGRGVGYGYTF. The CDR3 DNA reads TGTGCCAGCAGCCCGGGCCGGGGGGTGGGCTATGGCTACACCTTC.

This chain links TRBV6-5 with TRBJ2-3; D unclear. The CDR3 has 15 residues. V was trimmed by 7 bases and J by 0 bases, leaving 14 bases between them. Per germline, CDR1 MNHEY and CDR2 SVGAGI. CDR3 protein: CASTRNRASTDTQYF. The CDR3 nucleotides read TGTGCCAGCACCAGGAATCGGGCTAGCACAGATACGCAGTATTTT.

J is TRBJ1-1 and V is TRBV2, with D perhaps matching TRBD1 (5 bases). Germline assignment: CDR1 SNHLY and CDR2 FYNNEI. This CDR3 has 14 amino acids. V lost 3 bases to trimming and J lost 5 bases, with 13 bases between them. The CDR3, as DNA: TGTGCCAGCAGTGAGTCGACAGTAGGGACTGAAGCTTTCTTT. Translation: CASSESTVGTEAFF.